What follows describes a single TCR beta chain. The antigen is undetermined. Noted treatment: some 20 received Ad26.COV2.S at low or high dose, single or two shots; 5 received placebo; per-sample allocation not given. Sampling occurred on day 63 after the first vaccine or placebo injection. Germline V gene lookup returns CDR1 LGHDT and CDR2 YNNKEL (reference sequence). V was shortened by 1 base and J by 1 base, with 8 bases between the two germline ends. The CDR3 has 14 residues. The data belong to a study of Ad26.COV2.S vaccination and SARS-CoV-2 variants. Study-wide findings and caveats: The TCR-based breadth and depth measures might underestimate overall T cell responses.

Generated by immunoSEQ multiplex PCR, the TCRdb table keeps only in-frame clones and is missing some. The table lists about 680,000 clones, around 92% of them singletons, with approximately 1.5% in the top ten. The rearrangement uses TRBV3-1 (or the pseudogene TRBV3-2) and TRBJ2-7; tentatively, D is TRBD2 (6 bases). Sample: peripheral blood, taken in a trial of Ad26.COV2.S vaccine versus placebo. The sequence was collected from a person aged 18-65 years who received the Ad26.COV2.S COVID-19 vaccine or a placebo. CDR3 region: CASSQAGGSYEQYF. In DNA, the CDR3 is TGTGCCAGCAGCCAAGCCGGGGGTTCCTACGAGCAGTACTTC.